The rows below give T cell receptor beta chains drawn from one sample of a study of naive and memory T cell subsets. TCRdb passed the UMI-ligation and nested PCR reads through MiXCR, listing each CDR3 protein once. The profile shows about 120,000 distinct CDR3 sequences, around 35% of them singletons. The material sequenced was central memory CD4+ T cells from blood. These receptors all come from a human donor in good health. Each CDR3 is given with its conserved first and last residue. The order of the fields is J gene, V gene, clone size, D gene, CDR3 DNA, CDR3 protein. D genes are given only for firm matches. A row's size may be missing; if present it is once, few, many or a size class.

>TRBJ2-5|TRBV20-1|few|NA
TGCAGTGCTGCAACGCAGGGGACCCAGTACTTC
CSAATQGTQYF
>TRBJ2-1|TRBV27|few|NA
TGTGCCAGCAGTTACTCAGGGTTGGGTGAGCAGTTCTTC
CASSYSGLGEQFF
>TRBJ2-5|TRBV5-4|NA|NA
TGTGCCAGCAGCCTAAAAACAGGGTACCAAGAGACCCAGTACTTC
CASSLKTGYQETQYF
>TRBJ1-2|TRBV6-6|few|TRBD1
TGTGCCAGCAGTGGACAGGGCCAGAACTATGGCTACACCTTC
CASSGQGQNYGYTF
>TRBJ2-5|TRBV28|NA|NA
TGTGCCAGCAGTACCCCGACGGTGACGGAGACCCAGTACTTC
CASSTPTVTETQYF
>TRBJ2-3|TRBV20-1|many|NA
TGCAGTGCTAGAGTGCGGACCACAGATACGCAGTATTTT
CSARVRTTDTQYF
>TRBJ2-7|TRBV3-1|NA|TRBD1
TGTGCCAGCAGCCTACGGGGACAGGGTTACGAGCAGTACTTC
CASSLRGQGYEQYF
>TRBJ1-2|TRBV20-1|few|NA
TGCAGTGCTAGCCCCCCAGGGCCCTATGGCTACACCTTC
CSASPPGPYGYTF
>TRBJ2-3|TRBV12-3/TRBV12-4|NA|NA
TGTGCCAGCAGTCCCATACTAGCCTTACACACAGATACGCAGTATTTT
CASSPILALHTDTQYF
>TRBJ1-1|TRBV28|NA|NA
TGTGCCAGCAGTCTTGGGGGCAGGGGCGACCGGGTTCAAGCTTTCTTT
CASSLGGRGDRVQAFF
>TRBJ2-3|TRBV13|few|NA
TGTGCCAGCAGCCTAACTGACACAGATACGCAGTATTTT
CASSLTDTDTQYF
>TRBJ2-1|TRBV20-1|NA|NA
TGCAGTGCACCTCGGGCTGGGAGCCGCAATGAGCAGTTCTTC
CSAPRAGSRNEQFF
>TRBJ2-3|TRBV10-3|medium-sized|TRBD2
TGTGCCATCAGTGAGTCGAGAGTACTAGCGGGGCCTAGCACAGATACGCAGTATTTT
CAISESRVLAGPSTDTQYF
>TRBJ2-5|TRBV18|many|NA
TGTGCCAGCTCACCCCTAGGGGAAGAGACCCAGTACTTC
CASSPLGEETQYF
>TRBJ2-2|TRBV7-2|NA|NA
TGTGCCAGCAGGTCCCGGTCGGGAGTCACCGGGGAGCTGTTTTTT
CASRSRSGVTGELFF
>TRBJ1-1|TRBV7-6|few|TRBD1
TGTGCCAGCAGCTTGACGACAGGGGACACTGAAGCTTTCTTT
CASSLTTGDTEAFF
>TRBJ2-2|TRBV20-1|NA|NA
TGCAGTGTCTCAGGGGTTAGCTGGCGGACCGGGGAGCTGTTTTTT
CSVSGVSWRTGELFF
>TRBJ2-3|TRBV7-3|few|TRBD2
TGTGCCAGCAGCTTAAATCCAGTAGGGACTAGCGGCCGCACAGATACGCAGTATTTT
CASSLNPVGTSGRTDTQYF
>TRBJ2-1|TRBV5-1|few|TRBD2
TGCGCCAGCAGCTTGGTGGGTAGCGGGAGGGCTACATCTGAGCAGTTCTTC
CASSLVGSGRATSEQFF
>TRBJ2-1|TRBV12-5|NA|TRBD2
TGTGCTAGTGGTTTGCTGGGGACTAGCGGGAGCGGAGGTGAGCAGTTCTTC
CASGLLGTSGSGGEQFF
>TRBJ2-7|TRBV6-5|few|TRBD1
TGTGCCAGCATTTCGAGGACAGGGTCCTACGAGCAGTACTTC
CASISRTGSYEQYF
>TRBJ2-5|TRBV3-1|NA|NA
TGTGCCAGCACCCTCCGGGGAGGGGGGATAGAGACCCAGTACTTC
CASTLRGGGIETQYF
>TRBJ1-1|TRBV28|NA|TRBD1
TGTGCCAGCAGTTTATGGGGACAGTCCAGAAACACTGAAGCTTTCTTT
CASSLWGQSRNTEAFF
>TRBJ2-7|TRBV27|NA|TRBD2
TGTGCCAGCAGTGGACAACTCGGACTAGCGGGAATCGAGCAGTACTTC
CASSGQLGLAGIEQYF
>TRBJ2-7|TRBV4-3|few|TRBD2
TGCGCCAGCAGCCAAGTACTAGCGGGATCCTACGAGCAGTACTTC
CASSQVLAGSYEQYF
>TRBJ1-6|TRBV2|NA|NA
TGTGCCAGCAGTGAAGCAAACGGAAATTCACCCCTCCACTTT
CASSEANGNSPLHF
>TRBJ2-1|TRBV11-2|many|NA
TGTGCCAGCAGCCCAGGACACCGGGCCCCCAATGAGCAGTTCTTC
CASSPGHRAPNEQFF
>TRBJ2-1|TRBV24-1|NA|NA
TGTGCCACCAGTGAGACGGGAAGCCGGTGGGATGAGCAGTTCTTC
CATSETGSRWDEQFF
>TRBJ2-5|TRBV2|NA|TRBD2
TGTGCCAGCAGTGAAGGGAGACTAGCGGGAGGACAAGAGACCCAGTACTTC
CASSEGRLAGGQETQYF
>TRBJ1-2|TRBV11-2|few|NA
TGTGCCAGCAGCTTAGATGAAGGGCGCTCGCATGGCTACACCTTC
CASSLDEGRSHGYTF
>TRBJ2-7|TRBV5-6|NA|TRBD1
TGTGCCAGCAGTAAGACAGGGGGAAGCTCCTACGAGCAGTACTTC
CASSKTGGSSYEQYF
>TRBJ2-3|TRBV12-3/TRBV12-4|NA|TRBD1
TGTGCCAGCAGTTTGGACAGGGGAGAGGATACGCAGTATTTT
CASSLDRGEDTQYF
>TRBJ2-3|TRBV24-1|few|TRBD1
TGTGCCACCAGTGAATGGGACAGGGGACAGCAGTATTTT
CATSEWDRGQQYF
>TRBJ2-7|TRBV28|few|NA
TGTGCCAGCTTGCGAGGGACGGGCGAGCAGTACTTC
CASLRGTGEQYF
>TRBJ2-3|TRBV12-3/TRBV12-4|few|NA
TGTGCCAGCAGTTTTGCTAGCGACCGCACAGATACGCAGTATTTT
CASSFASDRTDTQYF
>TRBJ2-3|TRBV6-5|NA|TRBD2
TGTGCCAGCAGTTCTGCACCTAGCGGGAGGGTAGATACGCAGTATTTT
CASSSAPSGRVDTQYF
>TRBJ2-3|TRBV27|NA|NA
TGTGCCAGCAGTTCCTGGACCAACACAGATACGCAGTATTTT
CASSSWTNTDTQYF
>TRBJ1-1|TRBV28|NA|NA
TGTGCCAGCAGTCACATTGACAAGAACACTGAAGCTTTCTTT
CASSHIDKNTEAFF
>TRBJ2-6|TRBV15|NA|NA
TGTGCCACCAGCACCACAGGGACTGGGGCCAACGTCCTGACTTTC
CATSTTGTGANVLTF
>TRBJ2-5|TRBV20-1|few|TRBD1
TGCAGTGCTAGAGACTTCGGACAGGGGGGCCTCCAAGAGACCCAGTACTTC
CSARDFGQGGLQETQYF
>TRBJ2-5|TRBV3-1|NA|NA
TGTGCCAGCAGCCAAGCAGTCGGAGGGGAGACCCAGTACTTC
CASSQAVGGETQYF
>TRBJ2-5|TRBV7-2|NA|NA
TGTGCCAGCACCTTCTATTTGGAAGAGACCCAGTACTTC
CASTFYLEETQYF
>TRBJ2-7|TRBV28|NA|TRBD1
TGTGCCAGCATGGACAGGGCACACTACGAGCAGTACTTC
CASMDRAHYEQYF
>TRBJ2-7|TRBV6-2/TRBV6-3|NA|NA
TGTGCCAGCAGTAGTTCCGCTGCCGGCTCCTACGAGCAGTACTTC
CASSSSAAGSYEQYF
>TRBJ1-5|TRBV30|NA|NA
TGTGCCTGGAGTCCCGGGACGGCGAATCAGCCCCAGCATTTT
CAWSPGTANQPQHF
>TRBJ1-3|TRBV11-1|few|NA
TGTGCCAGCAGCTCGAGACCCCAATCTGGAAACACCATATATTTT
CASSSRPQSGNTIYF
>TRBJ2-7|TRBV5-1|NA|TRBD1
TGCGCCAGCAGTCGACAGGGGGCCGGAGAGCAGTACTTC
CASSRQGAGEQYF
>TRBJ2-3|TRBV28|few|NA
TGTGCCAGCAGCATCACGTTCGGGGGAGATACGCAGTATTTT
CASSITFGGDTQYF